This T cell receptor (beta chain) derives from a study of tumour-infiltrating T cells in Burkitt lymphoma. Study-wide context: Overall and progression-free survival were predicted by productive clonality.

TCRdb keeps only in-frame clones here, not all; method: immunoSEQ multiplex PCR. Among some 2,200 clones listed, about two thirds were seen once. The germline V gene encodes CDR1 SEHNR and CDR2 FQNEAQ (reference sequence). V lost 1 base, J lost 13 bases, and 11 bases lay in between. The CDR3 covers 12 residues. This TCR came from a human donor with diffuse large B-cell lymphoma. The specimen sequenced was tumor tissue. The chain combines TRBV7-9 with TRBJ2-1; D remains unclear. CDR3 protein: CASSLDPVGQFF. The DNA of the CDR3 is TGTGCCAGCAGCTTAGATCCGGTGGGACAGTTCTTC. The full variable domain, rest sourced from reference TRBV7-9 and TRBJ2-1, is DTGVSQNPRHKITKRGQNVTFRCDPISEHNRLYWYRQTLGQGPEFLTYFQNEAQLEKSRLLSDRFSAERPKGSFSTLEIQRTEQGDSAMYLCASSLDPVGQFFGPGTRLTVL.